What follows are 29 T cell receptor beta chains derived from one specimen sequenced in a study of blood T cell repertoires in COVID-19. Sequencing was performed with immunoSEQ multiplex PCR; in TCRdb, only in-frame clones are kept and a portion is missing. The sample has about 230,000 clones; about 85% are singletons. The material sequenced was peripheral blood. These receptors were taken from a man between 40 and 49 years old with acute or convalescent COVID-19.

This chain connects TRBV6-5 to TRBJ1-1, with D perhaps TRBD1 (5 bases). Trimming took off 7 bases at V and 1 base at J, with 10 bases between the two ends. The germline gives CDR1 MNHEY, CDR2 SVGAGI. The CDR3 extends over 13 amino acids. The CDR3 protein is CASTSGQNTEAFF. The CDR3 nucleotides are TGTGCCAGCACTTCTGGACAGAACACTGAAGCTTTCTTT.

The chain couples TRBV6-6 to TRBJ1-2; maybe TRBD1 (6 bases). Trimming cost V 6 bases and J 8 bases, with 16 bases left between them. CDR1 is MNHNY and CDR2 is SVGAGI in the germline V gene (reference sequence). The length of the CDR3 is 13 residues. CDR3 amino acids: CASSPRGMEGYTF. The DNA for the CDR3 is TGTGCCAGCAGCCCCAGGGGAATGGAGGGCTACACCTTC.

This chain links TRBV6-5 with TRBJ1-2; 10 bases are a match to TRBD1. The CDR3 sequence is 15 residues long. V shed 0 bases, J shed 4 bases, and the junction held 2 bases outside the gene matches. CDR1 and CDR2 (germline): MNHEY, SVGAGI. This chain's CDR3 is CASSYSGTGVYGYTF. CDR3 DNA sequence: TGTGCCAGCAGTTACTCCGGGACAGGGGTCTATGGCTACACCTTC.

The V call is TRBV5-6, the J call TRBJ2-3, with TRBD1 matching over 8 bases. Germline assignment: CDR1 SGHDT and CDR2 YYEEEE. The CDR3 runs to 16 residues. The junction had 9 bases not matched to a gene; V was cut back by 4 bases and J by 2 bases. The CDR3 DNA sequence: TGTGCCAGCAGCAAATTTGGGGGACAGGCCACAGATACGCAGTATTTT. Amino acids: CASSKFGGQATDTQYF.

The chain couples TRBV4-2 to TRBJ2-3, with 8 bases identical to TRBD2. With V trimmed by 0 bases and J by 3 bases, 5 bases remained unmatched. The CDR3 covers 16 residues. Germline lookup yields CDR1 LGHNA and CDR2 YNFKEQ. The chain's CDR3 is CASSQDSAGATDTQYF. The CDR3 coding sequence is TGTGCCAGCAGCCAAGATTCAGCGGGGGCTACAGATACGCAGTATTTT.

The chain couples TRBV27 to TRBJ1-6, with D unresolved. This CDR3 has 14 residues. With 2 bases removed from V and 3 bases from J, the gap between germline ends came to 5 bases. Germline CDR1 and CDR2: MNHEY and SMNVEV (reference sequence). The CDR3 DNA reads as TGTGCCAGCAGTTTAGAGGACTATAATTCACCCCTCCACTTT. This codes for CASSLEDYNSPLHF.

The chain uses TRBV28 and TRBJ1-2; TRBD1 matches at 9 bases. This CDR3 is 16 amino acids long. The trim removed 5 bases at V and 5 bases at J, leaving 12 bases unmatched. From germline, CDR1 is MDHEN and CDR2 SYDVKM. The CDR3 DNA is TGTGCCAGCAGTACAGGGGGCGCAGGTCCGATATATGGCTACACCTTC. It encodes CASSTGGAGPIYGYTF.

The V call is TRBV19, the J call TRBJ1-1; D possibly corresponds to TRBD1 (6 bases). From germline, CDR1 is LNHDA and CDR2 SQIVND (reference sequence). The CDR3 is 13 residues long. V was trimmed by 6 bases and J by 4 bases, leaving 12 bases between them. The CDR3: CASRTTGLTEAFF. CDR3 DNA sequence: TGTGCCAGTAGGACTACAGGGCTCACTGAAGCTTTCTTT.

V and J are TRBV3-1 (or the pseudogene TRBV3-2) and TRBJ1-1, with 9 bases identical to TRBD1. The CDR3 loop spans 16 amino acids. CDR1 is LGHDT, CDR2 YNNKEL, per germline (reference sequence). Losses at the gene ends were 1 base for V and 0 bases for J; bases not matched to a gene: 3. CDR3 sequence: CASSQAGTGMNTEAFF. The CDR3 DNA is TGTGCCAGCAGCCAAGCCGGGACAGGGATGAACACTGAAGCTTTCTTT.

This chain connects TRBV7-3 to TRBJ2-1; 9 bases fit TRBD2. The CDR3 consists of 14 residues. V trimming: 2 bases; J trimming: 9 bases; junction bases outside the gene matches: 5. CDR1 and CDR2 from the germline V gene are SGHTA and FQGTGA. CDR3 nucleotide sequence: TGTGCCAGCAGCTTAGGCGGGGGGGCCGGTGAGCAGTTCTTC. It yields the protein CASSLGGGAGEQFF.

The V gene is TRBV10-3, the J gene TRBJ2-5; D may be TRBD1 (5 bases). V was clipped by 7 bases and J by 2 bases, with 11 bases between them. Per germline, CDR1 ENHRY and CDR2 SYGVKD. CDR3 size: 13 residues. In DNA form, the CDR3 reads TGTGCCATCACCAGACAGCTACAAGAGACCCAGTACTTC. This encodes CAITRQLQETQYF.

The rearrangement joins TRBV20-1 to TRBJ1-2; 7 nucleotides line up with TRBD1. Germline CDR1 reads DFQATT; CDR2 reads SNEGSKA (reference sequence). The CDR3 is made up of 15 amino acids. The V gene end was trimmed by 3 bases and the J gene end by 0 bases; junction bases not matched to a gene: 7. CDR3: CSASKGGRTNYGYTF. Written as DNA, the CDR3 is TGCAGTGCTAGTAAAGGGGGCCGGACTAACTATGGCTACACCTTC.

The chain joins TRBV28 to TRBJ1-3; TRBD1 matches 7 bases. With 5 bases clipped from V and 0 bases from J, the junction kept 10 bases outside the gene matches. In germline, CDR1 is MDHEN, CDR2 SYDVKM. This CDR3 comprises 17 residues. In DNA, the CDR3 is TGTGCCAGCAGTCAGCCGGGACAGAGGATCTCTGGAAACACCATATATTTT. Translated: CASSQPGQRISGNTIYF.

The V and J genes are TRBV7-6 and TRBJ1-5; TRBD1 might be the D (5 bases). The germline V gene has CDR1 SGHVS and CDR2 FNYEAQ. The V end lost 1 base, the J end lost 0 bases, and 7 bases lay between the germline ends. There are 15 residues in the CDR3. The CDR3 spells CASSLGQYSNQPQHF. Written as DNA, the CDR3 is TGTGCCAGCAGCTTAGGACAGTATAGCAATCAGCCCCAGCATTTT.

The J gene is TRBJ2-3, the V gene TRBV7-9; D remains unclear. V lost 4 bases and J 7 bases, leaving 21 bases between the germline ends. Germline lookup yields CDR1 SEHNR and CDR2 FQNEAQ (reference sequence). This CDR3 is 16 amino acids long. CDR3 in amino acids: CASSSQALGTINTQYF. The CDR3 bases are TGTGCCAGCAGCTCGCAGGCCCTCGGTACAATAAATACGCAGTATTTT.

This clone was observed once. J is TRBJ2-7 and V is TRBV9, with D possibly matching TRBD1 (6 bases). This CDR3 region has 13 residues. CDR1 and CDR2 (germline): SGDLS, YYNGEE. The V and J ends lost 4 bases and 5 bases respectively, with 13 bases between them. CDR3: CASSIGQNNEQYF. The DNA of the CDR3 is TGTGCCAGCAGCATCGGACAGAACAACGAGCAGTACTTC. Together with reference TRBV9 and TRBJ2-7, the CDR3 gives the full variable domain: DSGVTQTPKHLITATGQRVTLRCSPRSGDLSVYWYQQSLDQGLQFLIQYYNGEERAKGNILERFSAQQFPDLHSELNLSSLELGDSALYFCASSIGQNNEQYFGPGTRLTVT.

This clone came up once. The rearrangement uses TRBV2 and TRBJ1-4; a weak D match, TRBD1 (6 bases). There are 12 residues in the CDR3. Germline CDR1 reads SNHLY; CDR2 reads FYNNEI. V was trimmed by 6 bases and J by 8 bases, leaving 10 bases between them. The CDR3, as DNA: TGTGCCAGCAGACCCCAGGGGGAAAAACTGTTTTTT. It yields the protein CASRPQGEKLFF.

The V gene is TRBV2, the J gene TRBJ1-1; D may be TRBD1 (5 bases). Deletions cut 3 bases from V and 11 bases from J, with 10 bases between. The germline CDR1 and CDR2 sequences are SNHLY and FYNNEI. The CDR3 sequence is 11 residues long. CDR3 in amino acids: CASSDRAGAFF. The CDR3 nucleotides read TGTGCCAGCAGTGACAGGGCTGGGGCTTTCTTT.

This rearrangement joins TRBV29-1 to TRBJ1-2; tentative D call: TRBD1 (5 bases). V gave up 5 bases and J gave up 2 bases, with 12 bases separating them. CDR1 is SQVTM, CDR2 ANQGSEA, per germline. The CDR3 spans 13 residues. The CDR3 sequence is CSVRGSQNYGYTF. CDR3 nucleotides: TGCAGCGTTAGGGGCAGTCAGAACTATGGCTACACCTTC. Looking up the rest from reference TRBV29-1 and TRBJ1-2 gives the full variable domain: SAVISQKPSRDICQRGTSLTIQCQVDSQVTMMFWYRQQPGQSLTLIATANQGSEATYESGFVIDKFPISRPNLTFSTLTVSNMSPEDSSIYLCSVRGSQNYGYTFGSGTRLTVV.

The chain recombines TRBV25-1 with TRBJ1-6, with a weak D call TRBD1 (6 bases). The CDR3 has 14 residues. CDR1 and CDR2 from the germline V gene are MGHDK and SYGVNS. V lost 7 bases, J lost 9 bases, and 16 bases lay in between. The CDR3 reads CASTQGGPGSPLHF. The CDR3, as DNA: TGTGCCAGCACCCAAGGGGGACCGGGTTCACCCCTCCACTTT.

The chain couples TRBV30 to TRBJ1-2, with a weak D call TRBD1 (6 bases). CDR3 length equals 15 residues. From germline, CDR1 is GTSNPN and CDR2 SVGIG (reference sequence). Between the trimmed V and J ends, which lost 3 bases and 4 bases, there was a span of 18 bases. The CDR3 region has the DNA TGTGCCTGGAGCCGTCCTCCTAGGGGGAGCTATGGCTACACCTTC. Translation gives CAWSRPPRGSYGYTF.

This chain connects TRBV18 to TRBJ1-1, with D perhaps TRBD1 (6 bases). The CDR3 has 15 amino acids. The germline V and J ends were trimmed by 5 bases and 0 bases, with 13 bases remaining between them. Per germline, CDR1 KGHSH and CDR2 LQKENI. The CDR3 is CASSTGQPLNTEAFF. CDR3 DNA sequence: TGTGCCAGCTCAACAGGACAGCCCTTGAACACTGAAGCTTTCTTT.

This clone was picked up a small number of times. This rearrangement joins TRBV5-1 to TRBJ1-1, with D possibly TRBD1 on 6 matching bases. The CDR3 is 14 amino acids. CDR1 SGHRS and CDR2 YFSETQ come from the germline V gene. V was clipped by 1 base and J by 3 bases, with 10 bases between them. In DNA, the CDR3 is TGCGCCAGCAGCTTGTCCAGGGGCGACACTGAAGCTTTCTTT. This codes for CASSLSRGDTEAFF.

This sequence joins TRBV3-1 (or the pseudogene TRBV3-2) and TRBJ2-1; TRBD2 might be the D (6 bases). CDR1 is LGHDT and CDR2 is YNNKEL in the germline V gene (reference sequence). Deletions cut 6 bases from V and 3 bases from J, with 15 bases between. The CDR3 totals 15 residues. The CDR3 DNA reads TGTGCCAGCAGACTTCGGGGGAACCACTACAATGAGCAGTTCTTC. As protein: CASRLRGNHYNEQFF.

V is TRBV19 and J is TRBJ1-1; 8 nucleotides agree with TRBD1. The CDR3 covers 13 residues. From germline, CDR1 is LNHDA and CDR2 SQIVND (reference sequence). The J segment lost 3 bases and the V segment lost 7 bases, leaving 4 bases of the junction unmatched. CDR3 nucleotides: TGTGCCAGTAAAAAGACAGGGGACACTGAAGCTTTCTTT. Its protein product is CASKKTGDTEAFF.

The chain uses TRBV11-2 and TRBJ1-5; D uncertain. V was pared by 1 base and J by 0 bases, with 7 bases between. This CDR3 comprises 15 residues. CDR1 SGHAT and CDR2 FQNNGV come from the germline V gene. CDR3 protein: CASSLGAYSNQPQHF. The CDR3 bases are TGTGCCAGCAGCTTAGGGGCTTATAGCAATCAGCCCCAGCATTTT.

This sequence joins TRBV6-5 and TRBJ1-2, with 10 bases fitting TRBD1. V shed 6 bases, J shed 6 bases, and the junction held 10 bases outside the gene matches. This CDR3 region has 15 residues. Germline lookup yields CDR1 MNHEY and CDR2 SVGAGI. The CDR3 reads CASSFRADRGNGYTF. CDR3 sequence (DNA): TGTGCCAGCAGCTTTAGGGCGGACAGGGGGAATGGCTACACCTTC.

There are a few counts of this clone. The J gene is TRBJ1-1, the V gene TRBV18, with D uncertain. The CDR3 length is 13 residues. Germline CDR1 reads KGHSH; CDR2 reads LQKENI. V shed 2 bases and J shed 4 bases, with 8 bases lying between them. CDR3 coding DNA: TGTGCCAGCTCACCATCTGAGGGCACTGAAGCTTTCTTT. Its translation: CASSPSEGTEAFF.

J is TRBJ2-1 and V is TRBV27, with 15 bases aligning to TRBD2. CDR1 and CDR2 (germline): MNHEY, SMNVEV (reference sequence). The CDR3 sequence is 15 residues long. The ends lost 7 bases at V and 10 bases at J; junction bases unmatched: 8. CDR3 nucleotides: TGTGCCAGCACCTGGGGACTAGCGGGGGGTGGGGAGCAGTTCTTC. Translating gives CASTWGLAGGGEQFF.